The T cell receptor beta chain described here comes from a study of shared clonotypes between healthy human individuals. Whole-study findings and limits: On the whole, naive subsets had larger estimated richness than memory subsets had.

Deep-level running was used for the assay. Clones were sequenced by immunoSEQ multiplex PCR, and TCRdb holds only the in-frame ones, with some missing. The sample holds roughly 590,000 clones; roughly 95% are singletons and the top ten take about 0.11%. Germline V gene lookup returns CDR1 SQVTM and CDR2 ANQGSEA. Between the trimmed V and J ends, which lost 4 bases and 1 base, there was a span of 8 bases. The CDR3 sequence is 12 residues long. CD45RO-negative, CCR7-selected cells formed the naive CD8 fraction, which excluded terminally differentiated effector memory CD45RA+ cells. Among the donors, all were Caucasian adults who lived in Nashville, Tennessee. As to this clone: Its antigen is as yet unknown.

This receptor was obtained from a woman in her twenties or thirties in good health. Source material: naive CD8+ T cells sorted from blood. This chain connects TRBV29-1 to TRBJ2-7; D not resolved. The CDR3 nucleotides read TGCAGCGTTGCCCCGGATTCCTACGAGCAGTACTTC. Protein: CSVAPDSYEQYF.